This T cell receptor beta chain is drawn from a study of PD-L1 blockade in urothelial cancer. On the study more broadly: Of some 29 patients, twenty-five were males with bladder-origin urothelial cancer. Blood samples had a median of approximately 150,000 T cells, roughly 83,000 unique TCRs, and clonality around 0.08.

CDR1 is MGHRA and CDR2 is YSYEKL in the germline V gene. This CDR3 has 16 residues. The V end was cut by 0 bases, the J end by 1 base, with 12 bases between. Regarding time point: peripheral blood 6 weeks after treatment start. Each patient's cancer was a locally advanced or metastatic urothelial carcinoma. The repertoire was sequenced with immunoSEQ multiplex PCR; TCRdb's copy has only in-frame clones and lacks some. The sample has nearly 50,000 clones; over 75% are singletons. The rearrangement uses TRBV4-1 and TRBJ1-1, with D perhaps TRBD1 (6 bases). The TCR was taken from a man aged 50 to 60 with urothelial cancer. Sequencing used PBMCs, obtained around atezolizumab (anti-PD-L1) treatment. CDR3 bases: TGCGCCAGCAGCCAAGACAAGACAGGCCAGAACACTGAAGCTTTCTTT. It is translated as CASSQDKTGQNTEAFF.